This T cell receptor (beta chain) was observed in a study of blood T cells in healthy people across ages. Findings and limits, study-wide: Diversity was higher, and naive CD4+ cells more numerous, in long-lived donors than in aged donors. With age, beta diversity per million T cells declined roughly linearly, significantly by approximately 40.

The sample holds a few counts of this clonotype. What it binds is not known. Every donor contributed roughly 11 milliliters of peripheral blood by blood draw. A J-beta primer mix and a sample-barcoded 5' primer were used in a second PCR of roughly 6 to 12 cycles. TCRdb independently ran MiXCR on the 5' RACE reads; one entry per CDR3 protein. The repertoire holds some 890,000 distinct CDR3 sequences, with 25% to 30% as singletons. The CDR3 totals 15 residues. CDR1 and CDR2 (germline): SGDLS, YYNGEE. V shed 0 bases and J 3 bases; nucleotides not matched to a gene: 5. Another study also made use of these data, one on T cells of mothers and their children.

Specimen: blood. This sequence was found in a woman between 35 and 50 years old in good health. The chain employs TRBV9 and TRBJ1-2; TRBD1 matches 7 bases. The CDR3 here is CASSVEWQGDYGYTF. DNA for the CDR3: TGTGCCAGCAGCGTAGAGTGGCAGGGGGACTATGGCTACACCTTC. The full variable domain, completed using reference TRBV9 and TRBJ1-2, is DSGVTQTPKHLITATGQRVTLRCSPRSGDLSVYWYQQSLDQGLQFLIQYYNGEERAKGNILERFSAQQFPDLHSELNLSSLELGDSALYFCASSVEWQGDYGYTFGSGTRLTVV.